This TCR beta chain was captured in a study of blood T cell repertoires in COVID-19. Whole-study context: The United States, Italy and Spain supplied acute and convalescent COVID-19 samples. In each case, the material was cDNA or gDNA derived from T cells, B-cell-depleted T cells, or PBMCs.

The CDR3 runs to 12 residues. Germline V gene sequence: CDR1 GTSNPN, CDR2 SVGIG (reference sequence). The V and J ends lost 3 bases and 10 bases respectively, with 13 bases between them. Original processing methods: Estimates of nucleated cell counts were drawn from the amplification of reference gene primers. TCRdb's table, derived via immunoSEQ multiplex PCR, lists solely in-frame clones and lacks some. That table furnishes V, J and clone size, whereas the DNA furnished D and trimming. The sample has hundreds of thousands of clones; 75% to 90% are singletons. Material for sequencing was peripheral blood. This sequence originates from a woman younger than 35 with acute or convalescent COVID-19. This chain joins TRBV30 and TRBJ2-1, with D hard to call. The CDR3 DNA reads TGTGCCTGGAGCCTCATCGGTCCGGAGCAGTTCTTC. The encoded protein is CAWSLIGPEQFF.